The 16 T cell receptor beta chains reported below all come from one sample, sequenced in a study of T cell clonotyping in hematopoietic cell transplantation. Time point defined: recipient sample about 28 days before transplant, after cytoreduction. The assay was immunoSEQ multiplex PCR, and TCRdb's table has in-frame clones only and misses some. The repertoire holds more than 70,000 clones, with 90% to 97% as singletons. The specimen was peripheral blood mononuclear cells, collected before stem cell transplant. These receptors all come from a woman aged 50 to 60 with acute myeloid leukemia. Some clones in this sample may be carry-over from other donors' samples.

The chain has TRBV11-2 and TRBJ2-7; 9 bases match TRBD1. J was trimmed by 4 bases and V by 3 bases; bases with no gene match: 13. Germline V CDR1 and CDR2: SGHAT, FQNNGV. The CDR3 totals 17 residues. The CDR3 region has the DNA TGTGCCAGCAGCTTCCCCCCGGGACAGGGCCTTTTGTACGAGCAGTACTTC. It is translated as CASSFPPGQGLLYEQYF.

The V and J genes are TRBV15 and TRBJ2-7, with 9 bases identical to TRBD2. The junction had 8 bases not matched to a gene; V was cut back by 8 bases and J by 3 bases. Per germline, CDR1 LNHNV and CDR2 YYDKDF (reference sequence). There are 14 residues in the CDR3. The CDR3 reads CATAASGAHYEQYF. The DNA of the CDR3 is TGTGCCACCGCGGCTAGCGGGGCGCACTACGAGCAGTACTTC.

The rearrangement uses TRBV7-8 and TRBJ2-3, with D possibly being TRBD2 (6 bases). The CDR3 consists of 14 residues. Trimming removed 6 bases at V and 0 bases at J, with 10 bases between. The germline gives CDR1 SGHVS, CDR2 FQNEAQ. CDR3 residues: CASRRGSSTDTQYF. CDR3 DNA sequence: TGTGCCAGCAGGCGGGGATCTAGCACAGATACGCAGTATTTT. Full variable domain (missing parts from reference TRBV7-8 and TRBJ2-3): GAGVSQSPRYKVAKRGQDVALRCDPISGHVSLFWYQQALGQGPEFLTYFQNEAQLDKSGLPSDRFFAERPEGSVSTLKIQRTQQEDSAVYLCASRRGSSTDTQYFGPGTRLTVL.

The chain is built from TRBV7-6 and TRBJ2-7; D unresolved. CDR1 and CDR2 (germline): SGHVS, FNYEAQ. This CDR3 is 13 amino acids long. Trimming took 0 bases from V and 7 from J, leaving 10 bases between them. The CDR3 nucleotides read TGTGCCAGCAGCTTAGCGTCGACGGGTGAGCAGTACTTC. Its translation is CASSLASTGEQYF.

The chain joins TRBV29-1 to TRBJ1-1, with D unclear. The germline CDR1 and CDR2 sequences are SQVTM and ANQGSEA. The V end was cut by 4 bases, the J end by 3 bases, with 9 bases between. The CDR3 length is 12 residues. The CDR3 reads CSVAHMDTEAFF. Here the CDR3 DNA reads TGCAGCGTTGCACATATGGACACTGAAGCTTTCTTT.

The gene calls are TRBV27 and TRBJ1-5; D uncertain. CDR1 MNHEY and CDR2 SMNVEV come from the germline V gene (reference sequence). V was trimmed by 5 bases and J by 7 bases, leaving 18 bases between them. The CDR3 length is 15 residues. CDR3 coding DNA: TGTGCCAGCAGTCCCCGGGCTAAAGTAGAACAGCCCCAGCATTTT. Its translation: CASSPRAKVEQPQHF.

The J gene is TRBJ2-7, the V gene TRBV15; possible D gene TRBD2, 5 bases. The V gene's germline CDR1 is LNHNV and CDR2 YYDKDF (reference sequence). V was pared by 4 bases and J by 1 base, with 11 bases between. The CDR3 has 14 amino acids. The CDR3 bases are TGTGCCACCAGCACACGTCAGCGGTCCTACGAGCAGTACTTC. This gives the protein CATSTRQRSYEQYF.

This rearrangement joins TRBV28 to TRBJ2-1; D is perhaps TRBD1 (6 bases). The CDR3 is made up of 12 amino acids. Trimming left V 5 bases short and J 7 bases short, with 9 bases between. In germline, CDR1 is MDHEN, CDR2 SYDVKM. CDR3 region: CASSLRGNEQFF. CDR3 in DNA: TGTGCCAGCAGTCTAAGGGGGAATGAGCAGTTCTTC.

The chain has TRBV27 and TRBJ1-1; tentatively, D is TRBD1 (5 bases). V shed 7 bases and J shed 4 bases, with 16 bases lying between them. Germline V CDR1 and CDR2: MNHEY, SMNVEV (reference sequence). The CDR3 has 14 residues. This CDR3 reads CASTSNGAGTEAFF. The CDR3 DNA follows: TGTGCCAGCACCTCAAACGGGGCTGGCACTGAAGCTTTCTTT.

This chain links TRBV6-1 with TRBJ2-5; the D is unclear. Germline V CDR1 and CDR2: MNHNS, SASEGT. The V gene lost 4 bases and the J gene lost 5 bases, with 14 bases spanning the gap. This CDR3 contains 14 residues. Written as DNA, the CDR3 is TGTGCCAGCAGTGGTCTCGGTCTGCGGGAGACCCAGTACTTC. Translating it yields CASSGLGLRETQYF.

The rearrangement joins TRBV6-6 to TRBJ2-2, with D uncertain. V lost 6 bases to trimming and J lost 0 bases, with 11 bases between them. Germline CDR1 and CDR2: MNHNY and SVGAGI (reference sequence). The CDR3 has 15 amino acids. The CDR3 region has the DNA TGTGCCAGCAGCTACCAACAACCGAACACCGGGGAGCTGTTTTTT. It codes for CASSYQQPNTGELFF.

The V call is TRBV2, the J call TRBJ2-4; 11 bases line up with TRBD2. Germline CDR1 and CDR2: SNHLY and FYNNEI. The junction had 12 bases not matched to a gene; V was cut back by 4 bases and J by 1 base. This CDR3 contains 19 residues. Here the CDR3 DNA reads TGTGCCAGCAGTGGGCTTGTTAGCGGGGGGGTTTGGGCCAAAAACATTCAGTACTTC. It translates to CASSGLVSGGVWAKNIQYF. Looking up the rest from reference TRBV2 and TRBJ2-4 gives the full variable domain: EPEVTQTPSHQVTQMGQEVILRCVPISNHLYFYWYRQILGQKVEFLVSFYNNEISEKSEIFDDQFSVERPDGSNFTLKIRSTKLEDSAMYFCASSGLVSGGVWAKNIQYFGAGTRLSVL.

This clone appeared a single time. The rearrangement links TRBV28 to TRBJ2-7, with 7 bases identical to TRBD2. The CDR3 covers 15 residues. With 6 bases clipped from V and 4 bases from J, the junction kept 12 bases outside the gene matches. The germline V gene encodes CDR1 MDHEN and CDR2 SYDVKM. This CDR3 is CASSPRVAGIYEQYF. The CDR3 DNA reads as TGTGCCAGCAGCCCCCGGGTAGCGGGTATTTACGAGCAGTACTTC. Filled out from reference TRBV28 and TRBJ2-7, the complete variable domain reads DVKVTQSSRYLVKRTGEKVFLECVQDMDHENMFWYRQDPGLGLRLIYFSYDVKMKEKGDIPEGYSVSREKKERFSLILESASTNQTSMYLCASSPRVAGIYEQYFGPGTRLTVT.

The sample holds one count of this clone. The V gene is TRBV2, the J gene TRBJ1-5, with D tentatively TRBD1 (5 bases). Looked up from germline, CDR1 is SNHLY and CDR2 is FYNNEI. The V and J ends lost 4 bases and 3 bases respectively, with 10 bases between them. The CDR3 runs 14 residues. Here the CDR3 reads CASSGGRANQPQHF. For the CDR3, the DNA is TGTGCCAGCAGTGGGGGCAGGGCCAATCAGCCCCAGCATTTT.

The CDR3 nucleotides are TGTGCCAGCAGTGCATCTCAGACAGGGTCGGGAAACACCATATATTTT. Translated: CASSASQTGSGNTIYF. The chain employs TRBV25-1 and TRBJ1-3, with TRBD1 matching 7 bases. Germline CDR1 is MGHDK and CDR2 is SYGVNS. This CDR3 is 16 amino acids long. Trimming removed 4 bases from V and 4 bases from J; junction bases left unmatched: 10.

In this sample, this clone turned up once. The V call is TRBV28, the J call TRBJ2-1; TRBD1 or TRBD2 may be the D gene (5 bases each). Trimming left V 5 bases short and J 0 bases short, with 11 bases between. Germline CDR1 reads MDHEN; CDR2 reads SYDVKM. The CDR3 has 15 residues. CDR3 amino acids: CASSGAGSSYNEQFF. The CDR3 nucleotides are TGTGCCAGCAGTGGGGCAGGGAGCTCCTACAATGAGCAGTTCTTC.